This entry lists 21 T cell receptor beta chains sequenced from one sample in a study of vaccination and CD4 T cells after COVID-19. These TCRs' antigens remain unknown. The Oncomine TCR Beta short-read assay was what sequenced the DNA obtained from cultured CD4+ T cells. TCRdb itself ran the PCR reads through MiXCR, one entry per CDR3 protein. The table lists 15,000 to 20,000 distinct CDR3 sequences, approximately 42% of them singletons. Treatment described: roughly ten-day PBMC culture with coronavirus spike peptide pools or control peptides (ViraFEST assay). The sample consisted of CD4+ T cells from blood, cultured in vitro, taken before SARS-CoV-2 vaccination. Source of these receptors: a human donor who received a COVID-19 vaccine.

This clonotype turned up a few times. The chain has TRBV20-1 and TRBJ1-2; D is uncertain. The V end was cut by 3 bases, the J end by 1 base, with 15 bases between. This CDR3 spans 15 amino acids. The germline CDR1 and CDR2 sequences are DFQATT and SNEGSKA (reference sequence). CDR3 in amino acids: CSASVRSRSNYGYTF. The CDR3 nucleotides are TGCAGTGCTAGCGTCAGGAGTCGAAGTAACTATGGCTACACCTTC.

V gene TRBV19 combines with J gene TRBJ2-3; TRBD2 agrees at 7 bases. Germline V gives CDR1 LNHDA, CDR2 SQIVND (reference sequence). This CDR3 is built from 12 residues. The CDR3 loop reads CASGGVTDTQYF. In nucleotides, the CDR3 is TGTGCAAGTGGGGGGGTTACAGATACGCAGTATTTT. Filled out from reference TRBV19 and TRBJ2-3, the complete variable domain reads DGGITQSPKYLFRKEGQNVTLSCEQNLNHDAMYWYRQDPGQGLRLIYYSQIVNDFQKGDIAEGYSVSREKKESFPLTVTSAQKNPTAFYLCASGGVTDTQYFGPGTRLTVL.

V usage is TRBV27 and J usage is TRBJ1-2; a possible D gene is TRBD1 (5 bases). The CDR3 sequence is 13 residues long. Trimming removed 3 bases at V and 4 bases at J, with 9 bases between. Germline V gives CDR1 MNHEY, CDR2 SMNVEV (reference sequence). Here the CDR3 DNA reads TGTGCCAGCAGTTTTGGGGGGTTCTATGGCTACACCTTC. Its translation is CASSFGGFYGYTF.

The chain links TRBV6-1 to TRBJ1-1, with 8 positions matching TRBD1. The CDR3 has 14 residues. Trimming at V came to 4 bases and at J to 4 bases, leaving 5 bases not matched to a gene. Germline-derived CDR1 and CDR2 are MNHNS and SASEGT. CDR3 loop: CASSVNRGSTEAFF. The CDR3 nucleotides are TGTGCCAGCAGTGTTAACAGGGGGAGCACTGAAGCTTTCTTT.

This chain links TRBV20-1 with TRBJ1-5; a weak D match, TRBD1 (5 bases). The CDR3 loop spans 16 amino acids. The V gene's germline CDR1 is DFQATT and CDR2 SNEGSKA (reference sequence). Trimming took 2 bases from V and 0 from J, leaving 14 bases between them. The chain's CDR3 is CSARRAGTYSNQPQHF. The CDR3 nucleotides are TGCAGTGCTAGACGAGCTGGGACCTATAGCAATCAGCCCCAGCATTTT.

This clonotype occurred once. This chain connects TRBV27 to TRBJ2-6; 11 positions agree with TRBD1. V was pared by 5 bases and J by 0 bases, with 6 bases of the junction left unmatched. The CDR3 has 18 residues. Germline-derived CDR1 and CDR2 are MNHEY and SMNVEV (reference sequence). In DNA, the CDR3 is TGTGCCAGCAGTATCGGGACAGGGGGAATCTCTGGGGCCAACGTCCTGACTTTC. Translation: CASSIGTGGISGANVLTF. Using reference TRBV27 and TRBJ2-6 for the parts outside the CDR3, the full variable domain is EAQVTQNPRYLITVTGKKLTVTCSQNMNHEYMSWYRQDPGLGLRQIYYSMNVEVTDKGDVPEGYKVSRKEKRNFPLILESPSPNQTSLYFCASSIGTGGISGANVLTFGAGSRLTVL.

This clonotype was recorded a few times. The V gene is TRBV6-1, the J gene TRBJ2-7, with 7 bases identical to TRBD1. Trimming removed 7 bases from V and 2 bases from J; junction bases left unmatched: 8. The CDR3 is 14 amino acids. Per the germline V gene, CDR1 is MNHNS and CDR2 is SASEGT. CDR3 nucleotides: TGTGCCAGCACCGACAGGGCTAGTACCTACGAGCAGTACTTC. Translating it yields CASTDRASTYEQYF.

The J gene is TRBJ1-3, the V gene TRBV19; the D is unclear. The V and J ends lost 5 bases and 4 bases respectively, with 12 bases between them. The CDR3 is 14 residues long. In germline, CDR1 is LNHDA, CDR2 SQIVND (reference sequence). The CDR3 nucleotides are TGTGCCAGTAGTGGCGGTTTCTCCGGAAACACCATATATTTT. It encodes CASSGGFSGNTIYF.

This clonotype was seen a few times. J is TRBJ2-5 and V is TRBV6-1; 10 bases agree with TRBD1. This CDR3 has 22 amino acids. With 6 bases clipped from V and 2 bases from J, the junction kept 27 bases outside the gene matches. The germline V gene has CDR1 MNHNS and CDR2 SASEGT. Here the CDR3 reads CASSQTGTGVRKPLQPQETQYF. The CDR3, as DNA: TGTGCCAGCAGCCAAACCGGGACAGGGGTCCGAAAACCACTTCAACCACAAGAGACCCAGTACTTC.

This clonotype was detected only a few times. The DNA for the CDR3 is TGTGCCAGTAGTGCAGGGAGAAGTTATGGCTACACCTTC. Encoded protein: CASSAGRSYGYTF. The rearrangement links TRBV19 to TRBJ1-2; tentative D call: TRBD1 (5 bases). CDR3 length equals 13 residues. The germline V gene has CDR1 LNHDA and CDR2 SQIVND (reference sequence). V lost 5 bases and J lost 5, with 12 bases in between.

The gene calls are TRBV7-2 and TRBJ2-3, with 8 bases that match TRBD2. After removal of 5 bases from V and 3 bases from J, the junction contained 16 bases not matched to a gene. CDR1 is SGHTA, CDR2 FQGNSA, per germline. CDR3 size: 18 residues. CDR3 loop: CASSPGWTGGPGTDTQYF. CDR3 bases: TGTGCCAGCAGCCCGGGGTGGACGGGGGGGCCGGGTACAGATACGCAGTATTTT. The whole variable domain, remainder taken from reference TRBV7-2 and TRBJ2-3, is GAGVSQSPSNKVTEKGKDVELRCDPISGHTALYWYRQSLGQGLEFLIYFQGNSAPDKSGLPSDRFSAERTGGSVSTLTIQRTQQEDSAVYLCASSPGWTGGPGTDTQYFGPGTRLTVL.

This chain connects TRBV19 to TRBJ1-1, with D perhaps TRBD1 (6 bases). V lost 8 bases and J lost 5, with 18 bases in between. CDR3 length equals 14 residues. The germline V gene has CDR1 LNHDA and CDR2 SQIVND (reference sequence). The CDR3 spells CASGQWGLQTEAFF. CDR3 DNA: TGTGCCAGTGGACAATGGGGGCTTCAAACTGAAGCTTTCTTT.

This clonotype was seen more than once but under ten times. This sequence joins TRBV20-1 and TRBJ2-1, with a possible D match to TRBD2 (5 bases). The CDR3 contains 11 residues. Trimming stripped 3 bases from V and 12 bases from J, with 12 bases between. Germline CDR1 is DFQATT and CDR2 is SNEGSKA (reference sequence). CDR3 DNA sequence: TGCAGTGCTAGTGAGGTTCGGGGGCAGTTCTTC. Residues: CSASEVRGQFF.

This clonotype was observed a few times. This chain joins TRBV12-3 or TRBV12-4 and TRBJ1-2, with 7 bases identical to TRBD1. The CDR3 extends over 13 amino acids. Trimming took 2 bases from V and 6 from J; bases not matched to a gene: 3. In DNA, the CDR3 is TGTGCCAGCAGTTTATCACAGGGGCATGGCTACACCTTC. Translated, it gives CASSLSQGHGYTF.

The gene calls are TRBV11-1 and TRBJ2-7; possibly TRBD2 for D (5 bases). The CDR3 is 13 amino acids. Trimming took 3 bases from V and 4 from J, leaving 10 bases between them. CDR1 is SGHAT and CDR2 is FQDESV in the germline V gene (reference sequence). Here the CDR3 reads CASSLPGNYEQYF. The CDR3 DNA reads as TGTGCCAGCAGCTTGCCGGGAAATTACGAGCAGTACTTC.

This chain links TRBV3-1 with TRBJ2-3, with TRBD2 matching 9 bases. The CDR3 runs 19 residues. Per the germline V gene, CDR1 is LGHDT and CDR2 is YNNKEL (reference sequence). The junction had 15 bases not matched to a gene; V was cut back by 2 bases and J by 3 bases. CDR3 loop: CASSQRSGSGGKRTDTQYF. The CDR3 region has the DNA TGTGCCAGCAGCCAAAGGTCAGGGAGCGGGGGGAAGAGGACAGATACGCAGTATTTT.

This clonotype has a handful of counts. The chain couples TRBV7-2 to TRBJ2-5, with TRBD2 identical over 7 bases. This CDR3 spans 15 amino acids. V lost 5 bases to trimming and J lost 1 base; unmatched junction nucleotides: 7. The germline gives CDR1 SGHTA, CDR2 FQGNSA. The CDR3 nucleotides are TGTGCCAGCAGCCGCCAGGGAGGGCTCCAAGAGACCCAGTACTTC. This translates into CASSRQGGLQETQYF.

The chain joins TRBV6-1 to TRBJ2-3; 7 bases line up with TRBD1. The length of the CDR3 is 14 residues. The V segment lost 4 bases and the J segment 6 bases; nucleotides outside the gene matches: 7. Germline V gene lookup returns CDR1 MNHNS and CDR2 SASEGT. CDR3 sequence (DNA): TGTGCCAGCAGTGCAAGACAGGGAAGTGATACGCAGTATTTT. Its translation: CASSARQGSDTQYF.

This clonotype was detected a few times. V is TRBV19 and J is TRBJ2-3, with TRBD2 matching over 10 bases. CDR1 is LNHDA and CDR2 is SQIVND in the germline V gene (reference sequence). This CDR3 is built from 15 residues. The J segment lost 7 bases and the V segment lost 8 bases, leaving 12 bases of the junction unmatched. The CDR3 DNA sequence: TGTGCCAGTGGACCTAGCGGGGGCCTCACGAATACGCAGTATTTT. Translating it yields CASGPSGGLTNTQYF.

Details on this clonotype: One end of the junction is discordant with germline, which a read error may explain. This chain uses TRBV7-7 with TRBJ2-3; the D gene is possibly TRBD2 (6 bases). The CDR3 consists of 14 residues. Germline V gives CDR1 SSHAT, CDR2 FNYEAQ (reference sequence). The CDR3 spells CVSSLAEHTDTQYF. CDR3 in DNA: TGTGTCAGCAGCTTAGCGGAACACACAGATACGCAGTATTTT.

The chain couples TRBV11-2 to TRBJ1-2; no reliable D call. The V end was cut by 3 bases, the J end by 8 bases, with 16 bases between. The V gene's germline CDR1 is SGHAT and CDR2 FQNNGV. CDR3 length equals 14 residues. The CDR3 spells CASSFGQHGGGYTF. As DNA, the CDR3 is TGTGCCAGCAGCTTTGGTCAGCACGGAGGGGGCTACACCTTC. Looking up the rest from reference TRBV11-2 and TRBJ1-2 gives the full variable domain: EAGVAQSPRYKIIEKRQSVAFWCNPISGHATLYWYQQILGQGPKLLIQFQNNGVVDDSQLPKDRFSAERLKGVDSTLKIQPAKLEDSAVYLCASSFGQHGGGYTFGSGTRLTVV.